The present T cell receptor (beta chain) was sequenced within a study of molecular identifiers for immune sequencing clone quantification. This CDR3 is built from 14 residues. CDR1 is MNHEY, CDR2 SMNVEV, per germline (reference sequence). The V segment lost 3 bases and the J segment 7 bases; nucleotides outside the gene matches: 8. TCRdb fed the PCR reads into MiXCR, producing one record per CDR3 protein. The table has 63,000 or so distinct CDR3 sequences, about 17% seen once; the top ten hold approximately 1.4%. This clonotype was recorded many times. Sequencing was carried out using naive CD8+ T cells from blood, with Jurkat cell RNA spiked in. Indicated subset: FACS-sorted CD8+CD4-CCR7+CD45RA+ naive T cells. The chain couples TRBV27 to TRBJ2-7, with 8 nucleotides matching TRBD1. This TCR came from a human donor in good health. Some libraries in this study had Jurkat cell RNA spiked in. DNA for the CDR3: TGTGCCAGCAGTTTCGGGCAGGGGGCATGGGAGCAGTACTTC. Protein sequence: CASSFGQGAWEQYF.